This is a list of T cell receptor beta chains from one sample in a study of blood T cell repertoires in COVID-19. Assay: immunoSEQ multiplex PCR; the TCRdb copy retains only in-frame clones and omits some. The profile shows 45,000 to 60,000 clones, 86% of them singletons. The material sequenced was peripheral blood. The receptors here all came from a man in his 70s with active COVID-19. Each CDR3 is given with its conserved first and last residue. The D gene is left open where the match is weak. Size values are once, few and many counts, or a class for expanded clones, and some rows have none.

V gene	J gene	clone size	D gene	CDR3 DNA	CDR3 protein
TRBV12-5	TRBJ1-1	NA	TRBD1	TGTGCTAGTGGTTTGATAGGGGGCTCTGAAGCTTTCTTT	CASGLIGGSEAFF
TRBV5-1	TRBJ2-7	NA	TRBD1	TGCGCCAGCAGCTTGGCCGGAGGACAGGGGATCTACGAGCAGTACTTC	CASSLAGGQGIYEQYF
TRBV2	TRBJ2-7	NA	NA	TGTGCCAGCAGGGCCGGAGGCTCCCGAACGACCCCGTACTTC	CASRAGGSRTTPYF
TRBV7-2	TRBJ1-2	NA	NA	TGTGCCAGCAGCCAGTGGTATCCGGCGGGCTATGGCTACACCTTC	CASSQWYPAGYGYTF
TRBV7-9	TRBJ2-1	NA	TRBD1	TGTGCCAGCAGCATCCGGACAGGGAGCTCCTACAATGAGCAGTTCTTC	CASSIRTGSSYNEQFF
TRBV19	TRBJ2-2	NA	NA	TGTGCCACCAGGGACATCGGGGCCGGGGAGCTGTTTTTT	CATRDIGAGELFF
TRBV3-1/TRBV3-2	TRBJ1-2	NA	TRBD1	TGTGCCAGCAGCGGTGACAGGGAAAATGGCTACACCTTC	CASSGDRENGYTF
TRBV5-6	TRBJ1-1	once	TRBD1	TGTGCCAGCAGCCCATTCAGGGGGCATGCAGCTTTCTTT	CASSPFRGHAAFF
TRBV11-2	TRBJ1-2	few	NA	TGTGCCAGCAGCTTAGGGTCAGGGTCTGGCTACACCTTC	CASSLGSGSGYTF
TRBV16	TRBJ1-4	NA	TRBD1	TGTGCCAGCAGCCCGGTCCACCTCAGGGGGGAGGAGGAAAAACTGTTTTTT	CASSPVHLRGEEEKLFF
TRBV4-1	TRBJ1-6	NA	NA	TGCGCCAGCAGCCACTTTCCCAGCGATTCACCCCTCCACTTT	CASSHFPSDSPLHF
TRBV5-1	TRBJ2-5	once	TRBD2	TGCGCCAGCAGCCCGGCGGGGGGCAGTGTAAGAGAGACCCAGTACTTC	CASSPAGGSVRETQYF
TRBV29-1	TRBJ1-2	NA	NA	TGCAGCGCCCTAAGGGGAGGTCCTCTCGATGGCTACACCTTC	CSALRGGPLDGYTF
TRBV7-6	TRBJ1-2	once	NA	TGTGCCAGCAGCTTAGGTCTTGGCGGCTATGGCTACACCTTC	CASSLGLGGYGYTF